A single sample gave rise to the 32 T cell receptor beta chains below, sequenced in a study of chemoradiotherapy in HPV16-positive cancers. Generated by immunoSEQ multiplex PCR, the TCRdb table keeps only in-frame clones and is missing some. The table includes tens of thousands of clones, about 89% detected once. The sequencing used blood, collected from a patient who underwent chemoradiotherapy. These receptors came from a human donor with HPV-associated anogenital cancer.

This clone was seen more than once but under ten times. The chain links TRBV7-7 to TRBJ1-1; no clear D gene. Germline values: CDR1 SSHAT, CDR2 FNYEAQ (reference sequence). V was cut by 3 bases and J by 1 base, with 6 bases left in between. This CDR3 spans 13 amino acids. The CDR3 protein is CASSLSQNTEAFF. The CDR3 region has the DNA TGTGCCAGCAGCTTGTCACAGAACACTGAAGCTTTCTTT.

This clone was observed a single time. V and J are TRBV7-2 and TRBJ2-2, with D maybe TRBD1 (6 bases). V was trimmed by 5 bases and J by 7 bases, leaving 8 bases between them. Germline assignment: CDR1 SGHTA and CDR2 FQGNSA. CDR3 length: 12 residues. CDR3 sequence reads: CASSTGYGELFF. Written as DNA, the CDR3 is TGTGCCAGCAGCACAGGGTACGGGGAGCTGTTTTTT. The whole variable domain, remainder taken from reference TRBV7-2 and TRBJ2-2, is GAGVSQSPSNKVTEKGKDVELRCDPISGHTALYWYRQSLGQGLEFLIYFQGNSAPDKSGLPSDRFSAERTGGSVSTLTIQRTQQEDSAVYLCASSTGYGELFFGEGSRLTVL.

The rearrangement uses TRBV6-1 and TRBJ1-4; no reliable D call. With 0 bases removed from V and 0 bases from J, the gap between germline ends came to 5 bases. The germline gives CDR1 MNHNS, CDR2 SASEGT. This CDR3 contains 15 residues. The CDR3 coding sequence is TGTGCCAGCAGTGAAGCTGTTGCAACTAATGAAAAACTGTTTTTT. It yields the protein CASSEAVATNEKLFF.

The chain recombines TRBV25-1 with TRBJ2-2; 7 bases agree with TRBD1. Trimming cost V 4 bases and J 4 bases; bases outside gene matches: 6. Per the germline V gene, CDR1 is MGHDK and CDR2 is SYGVNS. This CDR3 has 15 amino acids. The CDR3 nucleotides read TGTGCCAGCAGTGCCGACAGGGTGGGCACCGGGGAGCTGTTTTTT. This translates into CASSADRVGTGELFF.

V is TRBV5-1 and J is TRBJ1-1; D is unresolved. The CDR3 spans 15 residues. The germline V and J ends were trimmed by 4 bases and 1 base, with 14 bases remaining between them. In germline, CDR1 is SGHRS, CDR2 YFSETQ. This CDR3 is CASSPELVPNTEAFF. As DNA, the CDR3 is TGCGCCAGCAGCCCGGAACTCGTCCCGAACACTGAAGCTTTCTTT.

The chain couples TRBV4-3 to TRBJ2-4; D call uncertain. The germline V gene has CDR1 LGHNA and CDR2 YSLEER. This CDR3 has 14 amino acids. Trimming took 4 bases from V and 2 from J, leaving 9 bases between them. CDR3 loop: CASSPSGSKNIQYF. The DNA of the CDR3 is TGCGCCAGCAGCCCTAGTGGTTCCAAAAACATTCAGTACTTC.

The genes are TRBV19 and TRBJ2-4; D gene uncertain. This CDR3 has 13 residues. Germline assignment: CDR1 LNHDA and CDR2 SQIVND (reference sequence). Trimming shortened V by 7 bases and J by 0 bases, and 7 bases separated the two germline ends. CDR3 protein: CASIGVAKNIQYF. The CDR3 region has the DNA TGTGCCAGTATTGGAGTAGCCAAAAACATTCAGTACTTC.

The chain is built from TRBV19 and TRBJ2-3; tentatively, D is TRBD2 (6 bases). The germline V and J ends were trimmed by 5 bases and 3 bases, with 18 bases remaining between them. The germline V gene has CDR1 LNHDA and CDR2 SQIVND (reference sequence). The CDR3 is made up of 16 amino acids. CDR3 in amino acids: CASSDRGGKRTDTQYF. The CDR3 nucleotides read TGTGCCAGTAGTGATCGTGGGGGGAAACGGACAGATACGCAGTATTTT.

The CDR3, as DNA: TGTGCCAGCAGTACCCGACTAGCGGGATTATCCGAGCAGTACTTC. Translated: CASSTRLAGLSEQYF. The chain carries TRBV27 and TRBJ2-7; 11 positions match TRBD2. Germline V gene sequence: CDR1 MNHEY, CDR2 SMNVEV (reference sequence). Unmatched junction bases numbered 9, after V lost 5 bases and J lost 6 bases. The CDR3 sequence is 15 residues long.

CDR3 in DNA: TGTGCCAGCAGCTTAGACTCTGGCTACACCTTC. Its translation: CASSLDSGYTF. This chain links TRBV7-2 with TRBJ1-2; D remains unclear. Trimming shortened V by 1 base and J by 7 bases, and 4 bases separated the two germline ends. The CDR3 spans 11 residues. Germline lookup yields CDR1 SGHTA and CDR2 FQGNSA.

This chain connects TRBV6-6 to TRBJ2-7; TRBD1 matches at 8 bases. With 6 bases clipped from V and 7 bases from J, the junction kept 11 bases outside the gene matches. Germline loops: CDR1 MNHNY, CDR2 SVGAGI (reference sequence). The CDR3 has 14 residues. The CDR3 spells CASSSHTGGGEQYF. Here the CDR3 DNA reads TGTGCCAGCAGCTCTCACACAGGGGGAGGAGAGCAGTACTTC.

The chain has TRBV11-2 and TRBJ2-5; possible D gene TRBD1, 6 bases. The CDR3 loop spans 16 amino acids. Germline loops: CDR1 SGHAT, CDR2 FQNNGV. Trimming took 1 base from V and 1 from J, leaving 13 bases between them. The CDR3 nucleotides read TGTGCCAGCAGCTTAGGGTGGGACACTCGCCAAGAGACCCAGTACTTC. The encoded protein is CASSLGWDTRQETQYF. Full variable domain (rest looked up from reference TRBV11-2 and TRBJ2-5): EAGVAQSPRYKIIEKRQSVAFWCNPISGHATLYWYQQILGQGPKLLIQFQNNGVVDDSQLPKDRFSAERLKGVDSTLKIQPAKLEDSAVYLCASSLGWDTRQETQYFGPGTRLLVL.

The chain couples TRBV7-2 to TRBJ2-7; D is uncertain. CDR1 SGHTA and CDR2 FQGNSA come from the germline V gene. V lost 1 base and J lost 12, with 19 bases in between. The CDR3 runs to 14 residues. CDR3 DNA: TGTGCCAGCAGCTTAGAGCCCCTGGCTAGTGATAGGTACTTC. It codes for CASSLEPLASDRYF.

This clone was picked up one time. The V and J genes are TRBV4-3 and TRBJ1-4; D gene unclear. Trimming took 2 bases from V and 2 from J, leaving 6 bases between them. The length of the CDR3 is 14 residues. Germline assignment: CDR1 LGHNA and CDR2 YSLEER. The CDR3 DNA follows: TGCGCCAGCAGCCAAATCAGGACTAATGAAAAACTGTTTTTT. Amino acids: CASSQIRTNEKLFF.

The J gene is TRBJ2-7, the V gene TRBV7-2, with 9 nucleotides matching TRBD2. This CDR3 comprises 14 residues. Trimming took 5 bases from V and 1 from J; bases not matched to a gene: 3. CDR1 is SGHTA and CDR2 is FQGNSA in the germline V gene. The CDR3 coding sequence is TGTGCCAGCAGCCGCGGACTAGCGTCCTACGAGCAGTACTTC. Its translation is CASSRGLASYEQYF.

The V and J genes are TRBV6-6 and TRBJ2-7; 9 bases line up with TRBD1. Germline CDR1 is MNHNY and CDR2 is SVGAGI (reference sequence). The CDR3 runs to 16 residues. Germline trimming cut 4 bases from V and 4 bases from J; bases unmatched to any gene: 11. This CDR3 reads CASSSSTGGPRYEQYF. CDR3 sequence (DNA): TGTGCCAGCAGTTCCTCTACAGGGGGCCCTAGGTACGAGCAGTACTTC.

This clone was seen just once. For the CDR3, the DNA is TGTGCCAGCAGCTTAGTATGGACTACTAGCTCTGGGGCCAACGTCCTGACTTTC. Translating it yields CASSLVWTTSSGANVLTF. The J gene is TRBJ2-6, the V gene TRBV11-2; D might be TRBD2 (6 bases). Germline CDR1 SGHAT, CDR2 FQNNGV. V was cut by 1 base and J by 0 bases, with 13 bases left in between. The CDR3 has 18 amino acids.

This clone has just a few counts. The chain has TRBV7-7 and TRBJ2-2; D might be TRBD1 (6 bases). The CDR3 loop spans 14 amino acids. V was clipped by 6 bases and J by 4 bases, with 12 bases between them. Germline V gene data show CDR1 as SSHAT and CDR2 as FNYEAQ (reference sequence). The CDR3 loop is CASSLTGSTGELFF. CDR3 sequence (DNA): TGTGCCAGCAGTCTAACAGGGTCCACCGGGGAGCTGTTTTTT.

This clone was counted a single time. The rearrangement uses TRBV7-9 and TRBJ2-7; the D is unclear. This CDR3 contains 16 residues. Germline values: CDR1 SEHNR, CDR2 FQNEAQ (reference sequence). The V and J ends lost 0 bases and 3 bases respectively, with 15 bases between them. CDR3 coding DNA: TGTGCCAGCAGCTTAGCGGTGACACACGTCGACTACGAGCAGTACTTC. It encodes CASSLAVTHVDYEQYF.

This chain connects TRBV5-5 to TRBJ2-7, with D unresolved. This CDR3 spans 14 amino acids. Per germline, CDR1 SGHKS and CDR2 YYEKEE (reference sequence). Trimming left V 4 bases short and J 1 base short, with 12 bases between. The CDR3 loop is CASSLVGRSYEQYF. Here the CDR3 DNA reads TGTGCCAGCAGCCTCGTCGGACGGTCCTACGAGCAGTACTTC.

The rearrangement uses TRBV11-3 and TRBJ2-2, with 8 bases lining up with TRBD2. Per germline, CDR1 SGHNT and CDR2 YENEEA. V was clipped by 5 bases and J by 5 bases; unmatched bases: 10. This CDR3 region has 16 residues. The CDR3 loop reads CASSRRSGSHTGELFF. CDR3 sequence (DNA): TGTGCCAGCAGCCGCCGAAGCGGGAGCCATACCGGGGAGCTGTTTTTT.

DNA of the CDR3: TGTGCCAGCAGACGCAGGGACTCTGGAAACACCATATATTTT. Its protein is CASRRRDSGNTIYF. The chain joins TRBV7-2 to TRBJ1-3; tentatively, D is TRBD1 (5 bases). CDR1 and CDR2 from the germline V gene are SGHTA and FQGNSA. V was clipped by 6 bases and J by 0 bases, with 9 bases between them. CDR3 length: 14 residues.

A note on this clone: The junction shows a germline mismatch at one end, possibly a read error. The V gene is TRBV20-1, the J gene TRBJ2-1; no firm D call. This CDR3 spans 11 amino acids. Germline values: CDR1 DFQATT, CDR2 SNEGSKA (reference sequence). The CDR3 spells CSAGEQRIHIF. The CDR3, as DNA: TGCAGTGCTGGTGAACAGAGGATCCACATCTTC.

CDR3 residues: CATSREMDRDFIVQYF. DNA for the CDR3: TGTGCCACCAGCAGAGAGATGGACAGAGACTTTATCGTGCAGTACTTC. The chain combines TRBV15 with TRBJ2-7; perhaps TRBD1 as D (6 bases). The CDR3 contains 16 residues. CDR1 and CDR2 from the germline V gene are LNHNV and YYDKDF (reference sequence). The V end was cut by 0 bases, the J end by 9 bases, with 21 bases between.

The rearrangement uses TRBV4-1 and TRBJ2-2, with a possible D match to TRBD1 (6 bases). CDR1 and CDR2 from the germline V gene are MGHRA and YSYEKL. The CDR3 runs to 18 residues. The ends were cut back, 1 base at V and 1 base at J, with 16 bases in the middle. CDR3 sequence: CASSQVLSGTRNTGELFF. The CDR3 nucleotides are TGCGCCAGCAGCCAAGTCTTATCCGGGACAAGGAACACCGGGGAGCTGTTTTTT.

The chain has TRBV28 and TRBJ2-3; no clear D. Germline loops: CDR1 MDHEN, CDR2 SYDVKM. The V and J ends lost 3 bases and 10 bases respectively, with 11 bases between them. This CDR3 region has 12 residues. This CDR3 is CASSFGGSAQYF. For the CDR3, the DNA is TGTGCCAGCAGTTTTGGTGGATCTGCGCAGTATTTT.

The J gene is TRBJ1-1, the V gene TRBV11-2; D uncertain. The CDR3 spans 15 residues. Trimming pared 5 bases from V and 2 bases from J, leaving 15 bases between. Germline CDR1 SGHAT, CDR2 FQNNGV. CDR3 bases: TGTGCCAGCAGCAAGCGCGCCCAACTAAACACTGAAGCTTTCTTT. Translating it yields CASSKRAQLNTEAFF.

The genes are TRBV5-1 and TRBJ2-1, with 9 bases lining up with TRBD2. The V segment lost 0 bases and the J segment 7 bases; nucleotides outside the gene matches: 5. CDR1 SGHRS and CDR2 YFSETQ come from the germline V gene. This CDR3 region has 15 residues. CDR3 nucleotide sequence: TGCGCCAGCAGCTTGGGCGGGGGGGCCAGTAATGAGCAGTTCTTC. Translated, it gives CASSLGGGASNEQFF.

A single count supports this clone. The genes are TRBV27 and TRBJ2-6; possible D gene TRBD1, 5 bases. Trimming stripped 6 bases from V and 3 bases from J, with 9 bases between. CDR1 MNHEY and CDR2 SMNVEV come from the germline V gene (reference sequence). The CDR3 consists of 14 residues. The DNA for the CDR3 is TGTGCCAGCAGAGGCAGGGTTGGGGCCAACGTCCTGACTTTC. Translating it yields CASRGRVGANVLTF.

The rearrangement uses TRBV5-1 and TRBJ2-5; D is unclear. This CDR3 has 12 residues. Per the germline V gene, CDR1 is SGHRS and CDR2 is YFSETQ. Trimming shortened V by 7 bases and J by 2 bases, and 9 bases separated the two germline ends. The CDR3 here is CASVSEQETQYF. The DNA for the CDR3 is TGCGCCAGCGTATCCGAGCAAGAGACCCAGTACTTC.

This chain connects TRBV7-2 to TRBJ2-5; 7 bases match TRBD2. Germline CDR1 and CDR2: SGHTA and FQGNSA. The CDR3 is 15 amino acids. V trimming: 5 bases; J trimming: 0 bases; junction bases outside the gene matches: 6. CDR3 sequence reads: CASSLGGTYQETQYF. CDR3 nucleotide sequence: TGTGCCAGCAGCCTCGGGGGGACCTACCAAGAGACCCAGTACTTC.

This rearrangement joins TRBV6-5 to TRBJ1-2, with 8 bases lining up with TRBD1. This CDR3 has 13 amino acids. V lost 6 bases, J lost 4 bases, and 4 bases stayed unmatched. CDR1 and CDR2 (germline): MNHEY, SVGAGI. As DNA, the CDR3 is TGTGCCAGCAGCGGGACAGGCCTCTATGGCTACACCTTC. Translating gives CASSGTGLYGYTF.